Sequencing of this T cell receptor beta chain was carried out in a study of cytomegalovirus exposure and HLA in healthy donors. With 60 Vbeta and 13 Jbeta primers, the PCR was carried out. The protocol was immunoSEQ multiplex PCR, while the TCRdb copy is restricted to in-frame clones and leaves out a portion. The sample contains 95,000 to 150,000 clones, around 65% of which appear only once. This CDR3 spans 16 amino acids. Losses at the gene ends were 2 bases for V and 3 bases for J; bases not matched to a gene: 8. CDR1 is MNHEY, CDR2 SVGAGI, per germline. This clone was seen a handful of times. The sequencing input was PBMCs. The chain has TRBV6-5 and TRBJ2-7, with 9 bases aligning to TRBD1. The clonotype was recovered from a young man in good health and CMV-seronegative. CDR3 in DNA: TGTGCCAGCAGTTACGCCGGGACAGGGTTCGGCTACGAGCAGTACTTC. It codes for CASSYAGTGFGYEQYF.